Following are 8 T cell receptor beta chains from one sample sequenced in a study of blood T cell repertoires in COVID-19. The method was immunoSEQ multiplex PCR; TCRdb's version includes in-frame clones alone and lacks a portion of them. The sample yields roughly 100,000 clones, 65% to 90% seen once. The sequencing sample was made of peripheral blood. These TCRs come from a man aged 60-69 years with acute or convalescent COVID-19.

CDR3 loop: CASSKSSGGSYNEQFF. As DNA, the CDR3 is TGTGCCAGCAGCAAATCTAGCGGGGGTTCCTACAATGAGCAGTTCTTC. This chain uses TRBV9 with TRBJ2-1, with 10 bases fitting TRBD2. Germline V gene sequence: CDR1 SGDLS, CDR2 YYNGEE. J was trimmed by 1 base and V by 4 bases; bases with no gene match: 5. CDR3 length: 16 amino acids.

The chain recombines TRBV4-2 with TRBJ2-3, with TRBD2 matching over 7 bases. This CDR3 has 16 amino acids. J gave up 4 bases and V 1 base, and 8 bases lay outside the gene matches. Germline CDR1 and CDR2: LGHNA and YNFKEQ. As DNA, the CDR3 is TGTGCCAGCAGCCAAGTTACGGGTCGGGGGGCAGATACGCAGTATTTT. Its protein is CASSQVTGRGADTQYF.

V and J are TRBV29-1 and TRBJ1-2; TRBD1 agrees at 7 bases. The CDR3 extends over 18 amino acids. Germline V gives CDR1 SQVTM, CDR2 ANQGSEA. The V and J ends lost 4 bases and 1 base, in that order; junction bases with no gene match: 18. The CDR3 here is CSVVARDRRSGSNYGYTF. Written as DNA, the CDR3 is TGCAGCGTTGTAGCCAGGGACAGACGTAGCGGCAGTAACTATGGCTACACCTTC.

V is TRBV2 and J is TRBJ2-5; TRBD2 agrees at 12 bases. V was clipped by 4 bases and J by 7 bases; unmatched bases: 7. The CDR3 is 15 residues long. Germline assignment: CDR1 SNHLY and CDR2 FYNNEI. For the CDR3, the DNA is TGTGCCAGCAGTGGTCTAGCGGGGGGGCGAGGGACCCAGTACTTC. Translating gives CASSGLAGGRGTQYF.

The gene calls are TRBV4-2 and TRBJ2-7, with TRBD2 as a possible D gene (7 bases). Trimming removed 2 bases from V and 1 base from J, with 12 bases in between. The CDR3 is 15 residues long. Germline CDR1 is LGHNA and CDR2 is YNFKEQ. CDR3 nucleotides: TGTGCCAGCAGCCAACGGGGGGCGAGATCCTACGAGCAGTACTTC. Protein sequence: CASSQRGARSYEQYF.

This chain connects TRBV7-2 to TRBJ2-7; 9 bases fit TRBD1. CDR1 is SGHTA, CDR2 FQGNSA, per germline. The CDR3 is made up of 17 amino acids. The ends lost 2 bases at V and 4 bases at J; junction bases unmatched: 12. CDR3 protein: CASSLLGSSGQGYEQYF. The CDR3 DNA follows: TGTGCCAGCAGCTTATTAGGCTCGTCGGGACAGGGTTACGAGCAGTACTTC.

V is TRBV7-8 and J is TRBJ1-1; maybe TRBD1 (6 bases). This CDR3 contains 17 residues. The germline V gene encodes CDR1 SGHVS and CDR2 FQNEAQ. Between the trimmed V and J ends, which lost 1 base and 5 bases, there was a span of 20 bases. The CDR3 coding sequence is TGTGCCAGCAGCTTAGAGGCACAGGGAAATCACTTTACTGAAGCTTTCTTT. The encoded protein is CASSLEAQGNHFTEAFF.

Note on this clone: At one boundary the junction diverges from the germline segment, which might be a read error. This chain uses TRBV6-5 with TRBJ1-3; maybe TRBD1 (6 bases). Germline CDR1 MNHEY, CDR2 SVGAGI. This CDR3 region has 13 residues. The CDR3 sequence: CASSYQFRDTLNF. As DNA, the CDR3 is TGTGCCAGCAGTTATCAGTTCCGGGACACCTTAAATTTT.